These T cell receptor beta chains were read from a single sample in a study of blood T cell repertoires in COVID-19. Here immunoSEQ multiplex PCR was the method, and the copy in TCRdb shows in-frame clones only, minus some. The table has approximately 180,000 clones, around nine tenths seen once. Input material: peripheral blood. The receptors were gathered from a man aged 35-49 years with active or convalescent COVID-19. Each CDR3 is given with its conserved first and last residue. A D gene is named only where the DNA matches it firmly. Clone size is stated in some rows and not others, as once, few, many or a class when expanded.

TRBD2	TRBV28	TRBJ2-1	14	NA	CASNVLAGGDEQFF	TGTGCCAGCAATGTACTAGCGGGAGGTGATGAGCAGTTCTTC
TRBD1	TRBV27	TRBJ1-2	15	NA	CASSLDRTGNYGYTF	TGTGCCAGCAGTTTAGATCGGACAGGCAACTATGGCTACACCTTC
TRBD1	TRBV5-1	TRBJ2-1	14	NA	CASSSPGQGNEQFF	TGCGCCAGCAGCTCGCCGGGACAGGGGAATGAGCAGTTCTTC
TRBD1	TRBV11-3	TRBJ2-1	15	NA	CASSFNRGRWNEQFF	TGTGCCAGCAGCTTTAACAGGGGGCGGTGGAATGAGCAGTTCTTC
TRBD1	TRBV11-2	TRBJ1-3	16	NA	CASSQRQGLGGNTIYF	TGTGCCAGCAGCCAGAGACAGGGTCTAGGTGGAAACACCATATATTTT
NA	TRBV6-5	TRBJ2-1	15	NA	CASSSQGKGYNEQFF	TGTGCCAGCAGCTCCCAGGGGAAAGGGTACAATGAGCAGTTCTTC
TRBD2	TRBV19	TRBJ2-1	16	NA	CASSIDRGGRRHEQFF	TGTGCCAGTAGTATAGATCGGGGCGGGAGGAGGCATGAGCAGTTCTTC
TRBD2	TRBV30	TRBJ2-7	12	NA	CAWSAGGDKQYF	TGTGCCTGGAGCGCGGGGGGGGACAAGCAGTACTTC
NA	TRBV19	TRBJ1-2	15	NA	CASSSPLGVNYGYTF	TGTGCCAGTAGTTCCCCCTTGGGCGTAAACTATGGCTACACCTTC
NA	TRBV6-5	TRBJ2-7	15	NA	CASSPKLTGIYEQYF	TGTGCCAGCAGTCCGAAATTGACGGGGATCTACGAGCAGTACTTC
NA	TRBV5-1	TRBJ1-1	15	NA	CASSPEGADASEAFF	TGCGCCAGCAGCCCCGAGGGTGCCGACGCCTCGGAAGCTTTCTTT
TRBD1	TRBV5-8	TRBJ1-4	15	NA	CASSGKTGTNEKLFF	TGTGCCAGCAGCGGGAAGACAGGGACTAATGAAAAACTGTTTTTT
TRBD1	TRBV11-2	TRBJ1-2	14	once	CASSSGTGDYGYTF	TGTGCCAGCAGCTCCGGGACAGGAGACTATGGCTACACCTTC
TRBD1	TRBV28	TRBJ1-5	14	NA	CASSTGQGFQPQHF	TGTGCCAGCAGTACCGGACAGGGGTTCCAGCCCCAGCATTTT
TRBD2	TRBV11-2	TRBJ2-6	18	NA	CASSPLRGSRSGANVLTF	TGTGCCAGCAGCCCGCTCCGCGGGAGTAGGTCTGGGGCCAACGTCCTGACTTTC
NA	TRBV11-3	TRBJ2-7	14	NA	CASSLAQISYEQYF	TGTGCCAGCAGCTTAGCTCAGATCTCCTACGAGCAGTACTTC
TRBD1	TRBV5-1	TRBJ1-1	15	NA	CASSLTQGENTEAFF	TGCGCCAGCAGCCTCACACAGGGGGAAAACACTGAAGCTTTCTTT
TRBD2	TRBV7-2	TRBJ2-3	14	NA	CASSPEGGGDTQYF	TGTGCCAGCAGCCCCGAGGGCGGGGGGGATACGCAGTATTTT
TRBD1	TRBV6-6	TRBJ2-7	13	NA	CASSLTGAYEQYF	TGTGCCAGCAGTTTGACAGGGGCCTACGAGCAGTACTTC
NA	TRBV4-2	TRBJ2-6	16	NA	CASSQGADSGANVLTF	TGTGCCAGCAGCCAAGGGGCAGACTCTGGGGCCAACGTCCTGACTTTC
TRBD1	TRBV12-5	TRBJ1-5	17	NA	CASGLDKDRGSNQPQHF	TGTGCTAGTGGTTTGGATAAGGACAGGGGGAGCAATCAGCCCCAGCATTTT
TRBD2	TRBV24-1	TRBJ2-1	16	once	CATSVLSTSGYNEQFF	TGTGCCACCAGTGTCCTATCGACTAGCGGCTACAATGAGCAGTTCTTC
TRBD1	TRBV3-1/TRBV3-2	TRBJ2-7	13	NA	CASSREDRAEQYF	TGTGCCAGCAGCCGGGAGGACAGGGCCGAGCAGTACTTC
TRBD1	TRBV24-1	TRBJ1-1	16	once	CATSDSEGAGGTEAFF	TGTGCCACCAGTGATTCGGAGGGGGCGGGGGGCACTGAAGCTTTCTTT
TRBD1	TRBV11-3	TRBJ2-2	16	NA	CASSSVLTGGTGELFF	TGTGCCAGCAGCTCCGTCCTCACAGGGGGCACCGGGGAGCTGTTTTTT
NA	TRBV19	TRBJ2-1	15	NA	CASSINSDSSNEQFF	TGTGCCAGTAGTATAAACTCGGACTCCTCCAATGAGCAGTTCTTC
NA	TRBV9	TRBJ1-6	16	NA	CASSEGPQGLNSPLHF	TGTGCCAGCAGCGAGGGCCCGCAGGGCTTAAATTCACCCCTCCACTTT
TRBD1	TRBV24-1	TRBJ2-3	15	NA	CATSESTGLIDTQYF	TGTGCCACCAGTGAATCGACAGGGCTAATTGATACGCAGTATTTT
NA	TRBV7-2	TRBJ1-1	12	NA	CASSLQNTEAFF	TGTGCCAGCAGCTTACAAAACACTGAAGCTTTCTTT
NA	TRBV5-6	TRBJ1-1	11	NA	CASSRGGAAFF	TGTGCCAGCAGCCGCGGGGGGGCAGCTTTCTTT
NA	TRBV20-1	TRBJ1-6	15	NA	CSASPGGLVGSPLHF	TGCAGTGCTAGTCCCGGGGGACTGGTAGGTTCACCCCTCCACTTT
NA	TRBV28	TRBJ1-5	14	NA	CASSSDYSNQPQHF	TGTGCCAGCAGTTCAGATTATAGCAATCAGCCCCAGCATTTT
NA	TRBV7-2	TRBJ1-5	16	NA	CASSSYPGLGNQPQHF	TGTGCCAGCAGCTCTTACCCGGGACTCGGCAATCAGCCCCAGCATTTT
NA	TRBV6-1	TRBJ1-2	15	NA	CASSENGPGGYGYTF	TGTGCCAGCAGTGAAAACGGGCCCGGAGGCTATGGCTACACCTTC
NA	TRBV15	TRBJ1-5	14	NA	CATSRDPYYEPQHF	TGTGCCACCAGCAGAGACCCGTACTATGAACCCCAGCATTTT
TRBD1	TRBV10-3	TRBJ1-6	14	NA	CAIRQGADNSPLHF	TGTGCCATCAGACAGGGGGCCGACAATTCACCCCTCCACTTT
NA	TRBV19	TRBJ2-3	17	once	CASSITLGLVNTDTQYF	TGTGCCAGTAGTATTACTTTAGGACTTGTAAACACAGATACGCAGTATTTT
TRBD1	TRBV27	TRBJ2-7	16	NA	CASSPLGTGVYYEQYF	TGTGCCAGCAGTCCCCTGGGGACAGGGGTTTACTACGAGCAGTACTTC
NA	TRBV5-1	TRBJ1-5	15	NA	CASSYDSYSNQPQHF	TGCGCCAGCAGCTATGACAGCTATAGCAATCAGCCCCAGCATTTT
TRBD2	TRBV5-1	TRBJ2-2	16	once	CASSFGTSANTGELFF	TGCGCCAGCAGCTTCGGGACTAGCGCGAACACCGGGGAGCTGTTTTTT
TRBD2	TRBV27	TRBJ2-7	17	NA	CASSLRGLAGVVYEQYF	TGTGCCAGCAGTTTACGGGGACTAGCGGGAGTAGTCTACGAGCAGTACTTC
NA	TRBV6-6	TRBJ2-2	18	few	CASSHDSATIYNTGELFF	TGTGCCAGCAGTCACGACAGCGCGACCATATATAACACCGGGGAGCTGTTTTTT
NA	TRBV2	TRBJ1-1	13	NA	CASISEMNTEAFF	TGTGCCAGCATATCAGAAATGAACACTGAAGCTTTCTTT
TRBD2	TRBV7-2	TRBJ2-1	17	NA	CASSSRGTSGRYNEQFF	TGTGCCAGCAGCTCCCGAGGGACTAGCGGGAGATACAATGAGCAGTTCTTC
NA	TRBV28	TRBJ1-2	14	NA	CASSLGWREYGYTF	TGTGCCAGCAGTTTGGGTTGGAGGGAGTACGGCTACACCTTC
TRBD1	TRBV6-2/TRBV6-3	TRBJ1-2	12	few	CASSRTGDGYTF	TGTGCCAGCAGTCGCACAGGGGATGGCTACACCTTC
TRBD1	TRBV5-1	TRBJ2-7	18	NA	CASSLSWTGGSSSYEQYF	TGCGCCAGCAGCTTGAGCTGGACAGGGGGTTCGAGCTCCTACGAGCAGTACTTC
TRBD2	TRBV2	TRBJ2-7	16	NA	CASSSIRLGGDYEQYF	TGTGCCAGCAGTTCCATAAGACTCGGGGGGGACTACGAGCAGTACTTC
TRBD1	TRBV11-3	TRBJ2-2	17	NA	CASSSGQGVFNTGELFF	TGTGCCAGCAGCAGCGGACAGGGAGTATTTAACACCGGGGAGCTGTTTTTT
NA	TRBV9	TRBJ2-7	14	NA	CASSGSTGAYEQYF	TGTGCCAGCAGCGGATCGACAGGAGCCTACGAGCAGTACTTC
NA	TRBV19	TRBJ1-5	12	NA	CASSKQGQPQHF	TGTGCCAGTAGTAAACAGGGTCAGCCCCAGCATTTT